The rows below give T cell receptor beta chains drawn from one sample of a study of CD8 T cells in ankylosing spondylitis. Each CDR3 protein is one row after TCRdb ran MiXCR on the 5' RACE reads. The sample consists of 250,000 or so distinct CDR3 sequences, over 9.5% of them appearing once. Sequences were obtained from blood, either unsorted or a sorted T cell fraction (not recorded which). The source of these receptors is a male donor with ankylosing spondylitis or in good health (not recorded which). Both conserved end residues are trimmed from each CDR3.

CDR3 length | V gene | CDR3 protein
10 | TRBV2 | ASSRTGNEQF
12 | TRBV9 | ASSAGHFSYEQY
9 | TRBV7-9 | ASSWGIEQY
14 | TRBV5-6 | ASSYQGTGGRMSYT
10 | TRBV6-1 | ASGVRRGEAF
13 | TRBV9 | ASSVITTGADTQY
13 | TRBV25-1 | ASSESRDRGAEQY
9 | TRBV10-3 | AISEDHEQY
12 | TRBV7-2 | ASSVAGQYNEQF
15 | TRBV4-1 | ASSQDRGGTSYNEQF
14 | TRBV5-6 | ASSLGRISGANVLT
11 | TRBV10-3 | AINNRDDQPQH
11 | TRBV20-1 | SALEGGGETQY